These 15 T cell receptor beta chains were sequenced from one sample in a study of response to subunit inactivated influenza vaccine. TCRdb passed the RT-PCR reads through MiXCR, listing each CDR3 protein once. The table includes about 530,000 distinct CDR3 sequences, about an eighth detected once. This sample comprised PBMCs from blood, obtained about 6 weeks after vaccination. All receptors come from a man between 45 and 60 years old who received an inactivated influenza vaccine.

V is TRBV25-1 and J is TRBJ1-3; no reliable D call. The CDR3 has 16 amino acids. The germline V and J ends were trimmed by 2 bases and 2 bases, with 13 bases remaining between them. Germline loops: CDR1 MGHDK, CDR2 SYGVNS. The CDR3 loop is CASSEGWAGTGNTIYF. The CDR3 DNA reads as TGTGCCAGCAGTGAAGGTTGGGCAGGTACTGGAAACACCATATATTTT. Drawing the rest from reference TRBV25-1 and TRBJ1-3, the complete variable domain is EADIYQTPRYLVIGTGKKITLECSQTMGHDKMYWYQQDPGMELHLIHYSYGVNSTEKGDLSSESTVSRIRTEHFPLTLESARPSHTSQYLCASSEGWAGTGNTIYFGEGSWLTVV.

This sequence joins TRBV6-5 and TRBJ2-5; D gene uncertain. The CDR3 spans 13 residues. Germline assignment: CDR1 MNHEY and CDR2 SVGAGI. Trimming removed 3 bases at V and 4 bases at J, with 9 bases between. The CDR3 sequence is CASSYQRGETQYF. CDR3 DNA sequence: TGTGCCAGCAGTTATCAGAGAGGAGAGACCCAGTACTTC.

The chain uses TRBV6-2 or TRBV6-3 and TRBJ2-7, with 8 nucleotides matching TRBD2. J gave up 1 base and V 6 bases, and 5 bases lay outside the gene matches. Germline values: CDR1 MNHEY, CDR2 SVGEGT. This CDR3 spans 14 amino acids. The CDR3 DNA sequence: TGTGCCAGCAGCGGACTAGCTGAGTCCTACGAGCAGTACTTC. As protein: CASSGLAESYEQYF.

This clonotype has ten or more counts. The chain carries TRBV5-1 and TRBJ2-2; no definite D call. Germline V gene sequence: CDR1 SGHRS, CDR2 YFSETQ. V lost 5 bases, J lost 1 base, and 9 bases lay in between. This CDR3 is built from 14 residues. The DNA for the CDR3 is TGCGCCAGCAGGGCCGGCGAGAACACCGGGGAGCTGTTTTTT. As protein: CASRAGENTGELFF.

J is TRBJ1-5 and V is TRBV12-3 or TRBV12-4, with 9 bases aligning to TRBD1. This CDR3 has 15 amino acids. The junction had 6 bases not matched to a gene; V was cut back by 4 bases and J by 5 bases. In nucleotides, the CDR3 is TGTGCCAGCAGTTCGGGACAGGGTCGGCATCAGCCCCAGCATTTT. Residues: CASSSGQGRHQPQHF.

This clonotype was picked up a small number of times. The chain links TRBV10-3 to TRBJ1-6; the D is unclear. Trimming pared 3 bases from V and 5 bases from J, leaving 8 bases between. CDR1 ENHRY and CDR2 SYGVKD come from the germline V gene. The CDR3 has 14 amino acids. CDR3: CAISDTANNSPLHF. DNA of the CDR3: TGTGCCATCAGTGACACAGCAAATAATTCACCCCTCCACTTT.

In this sample, this clonotype turned up a few times. The V and J genes are TRBV5-1 and TRBJ2-7; D is perhaps TRBD2 (7 bases). Trimming left V 0 bases short and J 3 bases short, with 16 bases between. The CDR3 runs to 16 residues. Germline loops: CDR1 SGHRS, CDR2 YFSETQ. The CDR3: CASSLVGGQAGYEQYF. In DNA form, the CDR3 reads TGCGCCAGCAGCTTGGTGGGGGGGCAGGCTGGCTACGAGCAGTACTTC.

This clonotype was seen repeatedly, ten times or more. This sequence joins TRBV7-2 and TRBJ2-5, with 10 bases aligning to TRBD2. The CDR3 consists of 13 residues. The V and J ends lost 5 bases and 5 bases, in that order; junction bases with no gene match: 2. Germline V gene lookup returns CDR1 SGHTA and CDR2 FQGNSA. This CDR3 reads CASSQLAGETQYF. The CDR3 nucleotides read TGTGCCAGCAGCCAACTAGCGGGGGAGACCCAGTACTTC.

This clonotype was seen ten or more times. The chain links TRBV29-1 to TRBJ1-1; D gene ambiguous. Germline V gene sequence: CDR1 SQVTM, CDR2 ANQGSEA. The V gene lost 3 bases and the J gene lost 4 bases, with 12 bases spanning the gap. This CDR3 spans 13 amino acids. Written as DNA, the CDR3 is TGCAGCGTTGAGGAGGGTATAGGCACTGAAGCTTTCTTT. As protein: CSVEEGIGTEAFF. The variable domain in full, with the rest retrieved from reference TRBV29-1 and TRBJ1-1, is SAVISQKPSRDICQRGTSLTIQCQVDSQVTMMFWYRQQPGQSLTLIATANQGSEATYESGFVIDKFPISRPNLTFSTLTVSNMSPEDSSIYLCSVEEGIGTEAFFGQGTRLTVV.

This clonotype was detected many times. This sequence joins TRBV7-2 and TRBJ2-1; tentatively, D is TRBD1 (5 bases). This CDR3 is 15 amino acids long. V gave up 9 bases and J gave up 0 bases, with 15 bases separating them. CDR1 is SGHTA, CDR2 FQGNSA, per germline. CDR3 DNA sequence: TGTGCCAGTTCCCGAGGCCAGGGCTCCTACAATGAGCAGTTCTTC. Translated: CASSRGQGSYNEQFF.

The J gene is TRBJ1-6, the V gene TRBV12-3 or TRBV12-4, with 10 bases aligning to TRBD1. The CDR3 length is 17 residues. J lost 8 bases, V lost 5 bases, and 12 bases had no gene match. In nucleotides, the CDR3 is TGTGCCAGCAGTCCGTATCCCGGGACAGGGGCAGATTCACCCCTCCACTTT. Translating it yields CASSPYPGTGADSPLHF.

The rearrangement links TRBV12-3 or TRBV12-4 to TRBJ1-5, with D maybe TRBD1 (5 bases). The CDR3 has 15 amino acids. Trimming stripped 3 bases from V and 2 bases from J, with 11 bases between. Here the CDR3 reads CASSFRGSGNQPQHF. CDR3 DNA: TGTGCCAGCAGTTTTAGGGGATCGGGCAATCAGCCCCAGCATTTT.

There are a few counts of this clonotype. The CDR3 reads CSVEDRLLEYEQFF. In DNA, the CDR3 is TGCAGCGTTGAAGATCGCCTCCTGGAGTATGAGCAGTTCTTC. V gene TRBV29-1 combines with J gene TRBJ2-1; no clear D gene. Germline loops: CDR1 SQVTM, CDR2 ANQGSEA. CDR3 length: 14 residues. V lost 0 bases and J lost 8, with 14 bases in between.

The rearrangement links TRBV29-1 to TRBJ2-1, with 7 positions matching TRBD1. Trimming removed 6 bases from V and 7 bases from J; junction bases left unmatched: 6. CDR1 is SQVTM and CDR2 is ANQGSEA in the germline V gene. This CDR3 is 12 amino acids long. This chain's CDR3 is CSVKTGINEQFF. The CDR3 coding sequence is TGCAGCGTCAAGACAGGGATAAATGAGCAGTTCTTC.

This clonotype has a handful of counts. The J gene is TRBJ1-5, the V gene TRBV7-9; weak D call: TRBD1 (6 bases). The V gene lost 5 bases and the J gene lost 4 bases, with 15 bases spanning the gap. Germline V gives CDR1 SEHNR, CDR2 FQNEAQ (reference sequence). The CDR3 runs 15 residues. The DNA of the CDR3 is TGTGCCAGCAGCGCCACTGGACAGTTGAATCAGCCCCAGCATTTT. This sequence encodes CASSATGQLNQPQHF. Drawing the rest from reference TRBV7-9 and TRBJ1-5, the complete variable domain is DTGVSQNPRHKITKRGQNVTFRCDPISEHNRLYWYRQTLGQGPEFLTYFQNEAQLEKSRLLSDRFSAERPKGSFSTLEIQRTEQGDSAMYLCASSATGQLNQPQHFGDGTRLSIL.